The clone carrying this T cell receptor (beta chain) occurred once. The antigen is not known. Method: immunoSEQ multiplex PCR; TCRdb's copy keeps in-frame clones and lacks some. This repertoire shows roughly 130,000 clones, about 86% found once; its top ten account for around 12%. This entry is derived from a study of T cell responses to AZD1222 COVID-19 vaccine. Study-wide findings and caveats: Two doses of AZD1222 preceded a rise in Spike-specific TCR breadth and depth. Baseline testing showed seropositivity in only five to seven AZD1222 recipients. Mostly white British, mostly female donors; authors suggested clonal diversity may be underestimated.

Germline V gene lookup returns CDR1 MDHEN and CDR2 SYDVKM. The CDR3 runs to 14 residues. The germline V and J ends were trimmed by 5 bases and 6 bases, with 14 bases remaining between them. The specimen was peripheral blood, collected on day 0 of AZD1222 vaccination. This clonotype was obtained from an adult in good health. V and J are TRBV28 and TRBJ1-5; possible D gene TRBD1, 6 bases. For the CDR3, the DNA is TGTGCCAGCAGTGAGACAGGCCTAACTCAGCCCCAGCATTTT. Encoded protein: CASSETGLTQPQHF.